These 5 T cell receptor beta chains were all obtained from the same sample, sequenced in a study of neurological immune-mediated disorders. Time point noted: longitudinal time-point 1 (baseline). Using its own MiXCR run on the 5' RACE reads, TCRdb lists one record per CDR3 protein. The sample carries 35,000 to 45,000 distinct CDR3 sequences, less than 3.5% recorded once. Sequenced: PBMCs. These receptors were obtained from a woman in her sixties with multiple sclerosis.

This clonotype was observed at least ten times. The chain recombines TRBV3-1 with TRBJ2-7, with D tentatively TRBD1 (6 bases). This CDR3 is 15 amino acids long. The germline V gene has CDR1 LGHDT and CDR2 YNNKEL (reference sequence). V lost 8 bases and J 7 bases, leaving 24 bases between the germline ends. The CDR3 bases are TGTGCCAGCTCCTTTCTAGGGGGTCGTGAGGGGGAGCAGTACTTC. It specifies CASSFLGGREGEQYF.

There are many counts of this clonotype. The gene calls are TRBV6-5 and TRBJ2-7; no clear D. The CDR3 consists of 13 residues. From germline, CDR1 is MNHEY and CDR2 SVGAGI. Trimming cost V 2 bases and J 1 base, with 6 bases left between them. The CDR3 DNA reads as TGTGCCAGCAGTTACACAGTATCCTACGAGCAGTACTTC. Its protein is CASSYTVSYEQYF.

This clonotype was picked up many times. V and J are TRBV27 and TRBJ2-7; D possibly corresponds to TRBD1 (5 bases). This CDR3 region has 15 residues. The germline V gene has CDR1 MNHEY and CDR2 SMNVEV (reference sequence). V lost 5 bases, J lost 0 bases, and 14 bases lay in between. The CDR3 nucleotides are TGTGCCAGCAGTCGCCAAGGGGCGAGCTCCTACGAGCAGTACTTC. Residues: CASSRQGASSYEQYF.

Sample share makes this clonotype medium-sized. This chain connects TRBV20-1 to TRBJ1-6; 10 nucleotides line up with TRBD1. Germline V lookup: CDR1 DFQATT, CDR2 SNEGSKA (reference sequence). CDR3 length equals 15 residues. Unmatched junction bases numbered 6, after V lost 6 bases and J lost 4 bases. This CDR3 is CSAQGQGLYNSPLHF. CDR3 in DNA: TGCAGTGCCCAGGGACAGGGGCTGTATAATTCACCCCTCCACTTT.

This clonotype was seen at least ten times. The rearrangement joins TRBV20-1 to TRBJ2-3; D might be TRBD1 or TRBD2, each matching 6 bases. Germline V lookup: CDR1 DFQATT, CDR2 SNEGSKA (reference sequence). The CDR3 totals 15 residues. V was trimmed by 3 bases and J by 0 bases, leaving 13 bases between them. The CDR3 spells CSARGPGASTDTQYF. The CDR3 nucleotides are TGCAGTGCTAGGGGCCCGGGGGCTAGCACAGATACGCAGTATTTT.